Listed here are 29 T cell receptor beta chains from one sample, sequenced in a study of blood T cell repertoires in COVID-19. This table comes from immunoSEQ multiplex PCR, and its TCRdb copy is limited to in-frame clones, with some not included. The table shows 400,000 to 450,000 clones, with 80% to 90% occurring only once. Sequencing was done on a sample of PBMCs or T cells enriched from blood (not recorded which). These receptors came from a man in his thirties or forties who had recovered from COVID-19.

In DNA, the CDR3 is TGTGCCAGCAGTGCACAGGGGGCACAGACCCAGTACTTC. This encodes CASSAQGAQTQYF. The J gene is TRBJ2-5, the V gene TRBV2, with TRBD1 matching 9 bases. The CDR3 is 13 amino acids. Germline trimming cut 4 bases from V and 6 bases from J; bases unmatched to any gene: 3. CDR1 SNHLY and CDR2 FYNNEI come from the germline V gene.

V is TRBV5-4 and J is TRBJ1-1, with D perhaps matching TRBD1 (5 bases). Germline V lookup: CDR1 SGHNT, CDR2 YYREEE (reference sequence). Trimming stripped 4 bases from V and 7 bases from J, with 11 bases between. CDR3 length equals 12 residues. The CDR3 protein is CASSLGQGEAFF. The CDR3 DNA reads as TGTGCCAGCAGCCTCGGGCAGGGTGAAGCTTTCTTT.

V usage is TRBV4-1 and J usage is TRBJ2-1, with TRBD2 matching over 7 bases. V shed 2 bases, J shed 6 bases, and the junction held 13 bases outside the gene matches. This CDR3 spans 17 amino acids. Germline V gene lookup returns CDR1 MGHRA and CDR2 YSYEKL. CDR3 protein: CASSQPRGEGLSNEQFF. CDR3 DNA: TGCGCCAGCAGCCAACCTCGCGGGGAGGGCCTTAGCAATGAGCAGTTCTTC.

The rearrangement links TRBV3-1 (or the pseudogene TRBV3-2) to TRBJ2-2, with TRBD2 identical over 7 bases. The junction had 6 bases not matched to a gene; V was cut back by 1 base and J by 4 bases. This CDR3 comprises 16 residues. Germline CDR1 reads LGHDT; CDR2 reads YNNKEL (reference sequence). The CDR3 sequence: CASSQGGGGGTGELFF. CDR3 coding DNA: TGTGCCAGCAGCCAAGGGGGCGGGGGTGGCACCGGGGAGCTGTTTTTT.

The rearrangement uses TRBV29-1 and TRBJ2-7; D is possibly TRBD2 (6 bases). V lost 3 bases to trimming and J lost 2 bases, with 8 bases between them. CDR1 SQVTM and CDR2 ANQGSEA come from the germline V gene. The CDR3 runs 12 residues. CDR3 DNA sequence: TGCAGCGTTGAGGGACTCGCCTACGAGCAGTACTTC. Translation: CSVEGLAYEQYF.

The chain carries TRBV19 and TRBJ1-5, with 10 bases fitting TRBD1. CDR3 size: 18 residues. V dropped 9 bases and J dropped 2; count of bases not matched to a gene: 16. Germline V gene lookup returns CDR1 LNHDA and CDR2 SQIVND (reference sequence). The CDR3 DNA reads as TGTGCCAGCCGATTCCGGGACAGGGGAGGATCGGGCAATCAGCCCCAGCATTTT. Protein product: CASRFRDRGGSGNQPQHF.

This clone was counted many times. This chain connects TRBV11-2 to TRBJ2-1; TRBD2 matches 10 bases. After removal of 2 bases from V and 9 bases from J, the junction contained 7 bases not matched to a gene. The CDR3 spans 15 residues. Germline CDR1 and CDR2: SGHAT and FQNNGV. DNA of the CDR3: TGTGCCAGCAGCTTACCCCGACTAGCGGGCGGTGAGCAGTTCTTC. Translated, it gives CASSLPRLAGGEQFF.

V and J are TRBV12-3 or TRBV12-4 and TRBJ1-1; 10 positions match TRBD1. Trimming took 1 base from V and 10 from J; bases not matched to a gene: 3. The CDR3 loop spans 13 amino acids. The CDR3 spells CASSLGDRGPAFF. In DNA, the CDR3 is TGTGCCAGCAGTTTAGGAGACAGGGGGCCAGCTTTCTTT.

The genes are TRBV11-1 and TRBJ2-7; 7 bases line up with TRBD1. Trimming took 3 bases from V and 0 from J; bases not matched to a gene: 5. The V gene's germline CDR1 is SGHAT and CDR2 FQDESV (reference sequence). The CDR3 is 15 amino acids. CDR3 DNA sequence: TGTGCCAGCAGCTTCGACCGGGACAGCTCCTACGAGCAGTACTTC. Protein sequence: CASSFDRDSSYEQYF.

The chain couples TRBV3-1 (or the pseudogene TRBV3-2) to TRBJ2-3; 7 bases align to TRBD2. The J segment lost 2 bases and the V segment lost 2 bases, leaving 4 bases of the junction unmatched. CDR1 and CDR2 from the germline V gene are LGHDT and YNNKEL (reference sequence). CDR3 length: 15 residues. The DNA for the CDR3 is TGTGCCAGCAGCCAACAAAGCGGGACCACAGATACGCAGTATTTT. It translates to CASSQQSGTTDTQYF.

Concerning this clone: Germline and junction disagree at one end, which may indicate a read error. The genes are TRBV28 and TRBJ2-1; perhaps TRBD2 as D (5 bases). Germline V gives CDR1 MDHEN, CDR2 SYDVKM. There are 12 residues in the CDR3. Here the CDR3 reads CASSFLEGTLVF. CDR3 bases: TGTGCCAGCAGTTTTCTAGAGGGTACGCTAGTCTTC. The whole variable domain, remainder taken from reference TRBV28 and TRBJ2-1, is DVKVTQSSRYLVKRTGEKVFLECVQDMDHENMFWYRQDPGLGLRLIYFSYDVKMKEKGDIPEGYSVSREKKERFSLILESASTNQTSMYLCASSFLEGTLVFGPGTRLTVL.

The chain combines TRBV28 with TRBJ1-6; D gene ambiguous. Germline V gene data show CDR1 as MDHEN and CDR2 as SYDVKM. V was pared by 7 bases and J by 7 bases, with 11 bases between. The CDR3 totals 13 residues. The CDR3 loop reads CASIGVVNSPLHF. CDR3 nucleotide sequence: TGTGCCAGCATCGGGGTGGTGAATTCACCCCTCCACTTT.

The J gene is TRBJ2-4, the V gene TRBV2; no reliable D call. CDR3 size: 13 residues. The ends were cut back, 6 bases at V and 0 bases at J, with 6 bases in the middle. Looked up from germline, CDR1 is SNHLY and CDR2 is FYNNEI. As DNA, the CDR3 is TGTGCCAGCAGAGACATAGCCAAAAACATTCAGTACTTC. This sequence encodes CASRDIAKNIQYF.

J is TRBJ1-4 and V is TRBV29-1; D gene uncertain. The length of the CDR3 is 11 residues. Germline values: CDR1 SQVTM, CDR2 ANQGSEA. Trimming cost V 6 bases and J 8 bases, with 10 bases left between them. CDR3 region: CSVIDKEKLFF. The CDR3 nucleotides read TGCAGCGTGATCGACAAGGAAAAACTGTTTTTT.

This clone was picked up one time. This rearrangement joins TRBV4-1 to TRBJ2-1; 11 nucleotides agree with TRBD2. There are 15 residues in the CDR3. The germline CDR1 and CDR2 sequences are MGHRA and YSYEKL. V trimming: 6 bases; J trimming: 8 bases; junction bases outside the gene matches: 9. DNA for the CDR3: TGCGCCAGCAGACACCGACTAGCGGGAAACGATGAGCAGTTCTTC. Its translation is CASRHRLAGNDEQFF.

The chain has TRBV18 and TRBJ2-3; TRBD1 matches 7 bases. V gave up 5 bases and J gave up 1 base; unmatched junction bases: 3. The CDR3 has 14 amino acids. The germline gives CDR1 KGHSH, CDR2 LQKENI. CDR3 in DNA: TGTGCCAGCTCAACAGGGGATGGCACAGATACGCAGTATTTT. This sequence encodes CASSTGDGTDTQYF.

The CDR3 DNA follows: TGTGCCAGCTCACCACGAATACAGAGAGATGAAGCTTTCTTT. Amino acid sequence: CASSPRIQRDEAFF. The genes are TRBV18 and TRBJ1-1, with D unclear. The CDR3 runs 14 residues. Germline CDR1 and CDR2: KGHSH and LQKENI. V gave up 1 base and J gave up 7 bases, with 13 bases separating them.

This clone is a singleton in its sample. This chain links TRBV7-9 with TRBJ2-1; 7 bases match TRBD2. This CDR3 region has 15 residues. The trim removed 5 bases at V and 1 base at J, leaving 5 bases unmatched. Per the germline V gene, CDR1 is SEHNR and CDR2 is FQNEAQ (reference sequence). This CDR3 is CASSMLGGSYNEQFF. Written as DNA, the CDR3 is TGTGCCAGCAGCATGTTGGGGGGGTCCTACAATGAGCAGTTCTTC. The whole variable domain, filled in from reference TRBV7-9 and TRBJ2-1, reads DTGVSQNPRHKITKRGQNVTFRCDPISEHNRLYWYRQTLGQGPEFLTYFQNEAQLEKSRLLSDRFSAERPKGSFSTLEIQRTEQGDSAMYLCASSMLGGSYNEQFFGPGTRLTVL.

The rearrangement links TRBV7-9 to TRBJ2-6, with 8 positions matching TRBD1. Unmatched junction bases numbered 4, after V lost 6 bases and J lost 3 bases. The CDR3 consists of 15 residues. CDR1 is SEHNR, CDR2 FQNEAQ, per germline (reference sequence). CDR3 in DNA: TGTGCCAGCAGTCGCAGGGGGCTTGGGGCCAACGTCCTGACTTTC. It encodes CASSRRGLGANVLTF.

The genes are TRBV24-1 and TRBJ2-3; 12 bases map to TRBD2. Looked up from germline, CDR1 is KGHDR and CDR2 is SFDVKD. The V gene end was trimmed by 5 bases and the J gene end by 6 bases; junction bases not matched to a gene: 8. The CDR3 spans 16 residues. The CDR3 here is CATSAPSGRAGDTQYF. Written as DNA, the CDR3 is TGTGCCACCAGTGCCCCTAGCGGGAGGGCCGGGGATACGCAGTATTTT.

The J gene is TRBJ2-7, the V gene TRBV4-1; D gene ambiguous. The CDR3 extends over 13 amino acids. The germline gives CDR1 MGHRA, CDR2 YSYEKL. The V end lost 1 base, the J end lost 6 bases, and 10 bases lay between the germline ends. The CDR3 DNA reads as TGCGCCAGCAGCCAAGGATCTTTGCGCGAGCAGTACTTC. It yields the protein CASSQGSLREQYF.

The chain uses TRBV19 and TRBJ1-5; D might be TRBD1 (5 bases). This CDR3 contains 14 residues. V dropped 6 bases and J dropped 2 bases, with 11 bases sitting between them. The germline V gene has CDR1 LNHDA and CDR2 SQIVND (reference sequence). The CDR3 reads CASRSGGGNQPQHF. Written as DNA, the CDR3 is TGTGCCAGTAGATCTGGGGGGGGCAATCAGCCCCAGCATTTT.

The chain is built from TRBV19 and TRBJ2-7, with D possibly matching TRBD2 (6 bases). CDR1 is LNHDA and CDR2 is SQIVND in the germline V gene (reference sequence). The V and J ends lost 0 bases and 3 bases respectively, with 9 bases between them. The CDR3 is 14 residues long. The CDR3 loop reads CASSIEPGVYEQYF. The DNA for the CDR3 is TGTGCCAGTAGTATAGAGCCGGGGGTCTACGAGCAGTACTTC. Combining the CDR3 with reference TRBV19 and TRBJ2-7 gives the whole variable domain DGGITQSPKYLFRKEGQNVTLSCEQNLNHDAMYWYRQDPGQGLRLIYYSQIVNDFQKGDIAEGYSVSREKKESFPLTVTSAQKNPTAFYLCASSIEPGVYEQYFGPGTRLTVT.

This rearrangement joins TRBV7-2 to TRBJ2-1; 14 nucleotides line up with TRBD2. Germline values: CDR1 SGHTA, CDR2 FQGNSA. The V gene end was trimmed by 6 bases and the J gene end by 7 bases; junction bases not matched to a gene: 8. The CDR3 consists of 16 residues. The CDR3 DNA is TGTGCCAGCAGGGGGCCGGGACTAGCGGGAGTAAATGAGCAGTTCTTC. This encodes CASRGPGLAGVNEQFF.

This clone appeared a few times. The V call is TRBV28, the J call TRBJ1-1; D is unresolved. This CDR3 region has 12 residues. Per germline, CDR1 MDHEN and CDR2 SYDVKM. V was trimmed by 4 bases and J by 8 bases, leaving 11 bases between them. CDR3 nucleotide sequence: TGTGCCAGCAGTTCTCCGCCCAGGGAAGCTTTCTTT. Translating it yields CASSSPPREAFF.

The J gene is TRBJ1-1, the V gene TRBV19; D is undetermined. CDR3 length equals 13 residues. Germline CDR1 reads LNHDA; CDR2 reads SQIVND (reference sequence). The CDR3 DNA sequence: TGTGCTAGCCAAAACCCTTCGAGGATTGAAGCTTTCTTT. Translated: CASQNPSRIEAFF.

The rearrangement joins TRBV11-3 to TRBJ2-2, with D possibly TRBD1 on 6 matching bases. From germline, CDR1 is SGHNT and CDR2 YENEEA. The ends were cut back, 5 bases at V and 2 bases at J, with 9 bases in the middle. This CDR3 contains 14 residues. CDR3 protein: CASSQDRNTGELFF. CDR3 sequence (DNA): TGTGCCAGCAGCCAGGACAGAAACACCGGGGAGCTGTTTTTT.

J is TRBJ1-1 and V is TRBV6-5, with 7 positions matching TRBD1. In germline, CDR1 is MNHEY, CDR2 SVGAGI. The CDR3 loop spans 13 amino acids. The ends lost 5 bases at V and 6 bases at J; junction bases unmatched: 6. The CDR3 DNA sequence: TGTGCCAGCAGTAAACAGGGGTTCGCTGAAGCTTTCTTT. This gives the protein CASSKQGFAEAFF.

The chain's CDR3 is CASSEYSSYNEQFF. Here the CDR3 DNA reads TGCGCCAGCAGTGAGTACTCTTCGTACAATGAGCAGTTCTTC. The chain is built from TRBV10-1 and TRBJ2-1; D is undetermined. V was shortened by 1 base and J by 4 bases, with 8 bases between the two germline ends. This CDR3 spans 14 amino acids. Germline CDR1 reads WNHNN; CDR2 reads SYGVQD (reference sequence).